This T cell receptor beta chain is from a study of blood T cells in healthy people across ages. Turning to the study itself: About one barcoded beta molecule was captured per two T cells (by template switching).

Using a J-beta primer mix together with a sample-barcoded 5' primer, a second PCR was run for roughly 7 to 11 cycles. All cDNA molecules were each tagged by a template-switch adaptor with 12 random nucleotides. TCRdb reprocessed the 5' RACE reads via MiXCR and lists one record per CDR3 protein. In the table there are some 1.6 million distinct CDR3 sequences, roughly 32% of which are singletons. To note about this clonotype: Its antigen is unknown.

The CDR3 covers 14 residues. The V end lost 4 bases, the J end lost 4 bases, and 14 bases lay between the germline ends. The germline V gene encodes CDR1 SGHKS and CDR2 YYEKEE (reference sequence). Study findings and constraints: Naive T cell percentage by flow cytometry tracked strongly with beta diversity.

Sequenced sample: blood. V usage is TRBV5-5 and J usage is TRBJ1-2; D might be TRBD1 (6 bases). This clonotype was sampled from a woman in her twenties or thirties in good health. CDR3 region: CASSARQETYGYTF. The CDR3 DNA is TGTGCCAGCAGCGCTCGACAGGAGACCTATGGCTACACCTTC.